A single sample gave rise to the 14 T cell receptor beta chains below, sequenced in a study of blood T cell repertoires in COVID-19. The assay was immunoSEQ multiplex PCR, and TCRdb's table has in-frame clones only and misses some. The sample holds some 240,000 clones, around 90% seen once. Specimen: PBMCs or T cells enriched from blood (not recorded which). The receptors were gathered from a woman aged 40-49 years who had been exposed to COVID-19.

The rearrangement uses TRBV30 and TRBJ2-2, with 9 nucleotides matching TRBD1. Germline CDR1 is GTSNPN and CDR2 is SVGIG (reference sequence). The CDR3 extends over 16 amino acids. With 2 bases clipped from V and 5 bases from J, the junction kept 9 bases outside the gene matches. The CDR3 region has the DNA TGTGCCTGGAGTCAAACCGGGACAGGGCGGACCGGGGAGCTGTTTTTT. The encoded protein is CAWSQTGTGRTGELFF.

A single count supports this clone. V usage is TRBV27 and J usage is TRBJ2-3; 11 positions match TRBD1. The germline V gene encodes CDR1 MNHEY and CDR2 SMNVEV (reference sequence). This CDR3 is built from 15 residues. V lost 8 bases to trimming and J lost 4 bases; unmatched junction nucleotides: 8. CDR3 nucleotides: TGTGCCAGCGGACCAGGGGGACAGGGGGCAGATACGCAGTATTTT. It specifies CASGPGGQGADTQYF.

The CDR3 DNA reads TGTGCCAGCAGTGAAGGCAGGGTCGGCAATCAGCCCCAGCATTTT. Protein: CASSEGRVGNQPQHF. This chain uses TRBV6-1 with TRBJ1-5, with D perhaps TRBD1 (5 bases). In germline, CDR1 is MNHNS, CDR2 SASEGT. Deletions cut 1 base from V and 2 bases from J, with 9 bases between. The CDR3 covers 15 residues.

CDR3 bases: TGCAGTGCTAGTCGGGGGGCCGGGAATACGCAGTATTTT. This encodes CSASRGAGNTQYF. V gene TRBV20-1 combines with J gene TRBJ2-3; perhaps TRBD2 as D (7 bases). V shed 3 bases and J shed 7 bases, with 14 bases lying between them. The CDR3 sequence is 13 residues long. Germline loops: CDR1 DFQATT, CDR2 SNEGSKA (reference sequence).

The chain carries TRBV27 and TRBJ2-6; D gene uncertain. The CDR3 length is 15 residues. The V gene lost 1 base and the J gene lost 1 base, with 5 bases spanning the gap. Germline V gene data show CDR1 as MNHEY and CDR2 as SMNVEV (reference sequence). The chain's CDR3 is CASSLFPSGANVLTF. The CDR3 DNA sequence: TGTGCCAGCAGTTTATTCCCATCTGGGGCCAACGTCCTGACTTTC.

V is TRBV7-6 and J is TRBJ2-7, with D unresolved. Trimming removed 0 bases from V and 2 bases from J, with 14 bases in between. The CDR3 has 16 amino acids. Germline V CDR1 and CDR2: SGHVS, FNYEAQ. The CDR3, as DNA: TGTGCCAGCAGCTTAGCTGTACCAGCGATAGCCTACGAGCAGTACTTC. Translation: CASSLAVPAIAYEQYF.

As DNA, the CDR3 is TGTGCCAGCAGCGGGCGACTAGCGGGTTTAGGTTCGGGCCTCAGGGGGGAGCTGTTTTTT. It encodes CASSGRLAGLGSGLRGELFF. This chain joins TRBV9 and TRBJ2-2; 10 bases match TRBD2. Germline V gives CDR1 SGDLS, CDR2 YYNGEE. The V and J ends lost 3 bases and 8 bases, in that order; junction bases with no gene match: 22. The CDR3 is made up of 20 amino acids.

The CDR3 DNA sequence: TGTGCCAGCAGTTCGGGAACTGATCAGCCCCAGCATTTT. This sequence encodes CASSSGTDQPQHF. This chain joins TRBV6-5 and TRBJ1-5; no reliable D call. Germline CDR1 and CDR2: MNHEY and SVGAGI. V lost 4 bases and J lost 5, with 9 bases in between. The CDR3 covers 13 residues.

This chain uses TRBV24-1 with TRBJ2-5, with TRBD2 identical over 7 bases. This CDR3 has 15 residues. J gave up 3 bases and V 3 bases, and 6 bases lay outside the gene matches. Germline CDR1 reads KGHDR; CDR2 reads SFDVKD. The CDR3 region has the DNA TGTGCCACCAGTGATGGGGGGGACCTTAAAGAGACCCAGTACTTC. It is translated as CATSDGGDLKETQYF.

This chain uses TRBV6-4 with TRBJ2-7, with 8 nucleotides matching TRBD1. V trimming: 2 bases; J trimming: 5 bases; junction bases outside the gene matches: 11. The CDR3 loop spans 16 amino acids. Per germline, CDR1 MRHNA and CDR2 SNTAGT. The DNA for the CDR3 is TGTGCCAGCAGTGACCCAGGACAGGGTGCAAGAAACGAGCAGTACTTC. It translates to CASSDPGQGARNEQYF.

The chain employs TRBV5-1 and TRBJ2-1; 8 bases line up with TRBD2. Per germline, CDR1 SGHRS and CDR2 YFSETQ. This CDR3 has 17 amino acids. V lost 9 bases and J lost 0; bases outside the gene matches: 14. CDR3 DNA sequence: TGCGCCACAGGATGGGGCGGGGGGTCCAGCTCCTACAATGAGCAGTTCTTC. This sequence encodes CATGWGGGSSSYNEQFF. Looking up the rest from reference TRBV5-1 and TRBJ2-1 gives the full variable domain: KAGVTQTPRYLIKTRGQQVTLSCSPISGHRSVSWYQQTPGQGLQFLFEYFSETQRNKGNFPGRFSGRQFSNSRSEMNVSTLELGDSALYLCATGWGGGSSSYNEQFFGPGTRLTVL.

The chain links TRBV18 to TRBJ1-6; D remains unclear. The CDR3 has 16 amino acids. In germline, CDR1 is KGHSH, CDR2 LQKENI. Trimming shortened V by 1 base and J by 0 bases, and 7 bases separated the two germline ends. The chain's CDR3 is CASSPRENSYNSPLHF. The CDR3 DNA reads TGTGCCAGCTCACCACGCGAGAACTCCTATAATTCACCCCTCCACTTT. The variable domain in full, completed from reference TRBV18 and TRBJ1-6, reads NAGVMQNPRHLVRRRGQEARLRCSPMKGHSHVYWYRQLPEEGLKFMVYLQKENIIDESGMPKERFSAEFPKEGPSILRIQQVVRGDSAAYFCASSPRENSYNSPLHFGNGTRLTVT.

This rearrangement joins TRBV25-1 to TRBJ2-3; maybe TRBD1 (5 bases). Germline values: CDR1 MGHDK, CDR2 SYGVNS. The V end was cut by 5 bases, the J end by 7 bases, with 13 bases between. The CDR3 length is 13 residues. The CDR3 coding sequence is TGTGCCAGCAGTCCACCGACAGCCTATACGCAGTATTTT. Its translation is CASSPPTAYTQYF.

This clone appeared a single time. The V gene is TRBV19, the J gene TRBJ2-3; 7 bases match TRBD2. V was clipped by 3 bases and J by 4 bases; unmatched bases: 13. The CDR3 spans 17 residues. The germline V gene has CDR1 LNHDA and CDR2 SQIVND (reference sequence). CDR3 protein: CASSMGRVRVQADTQYF. DNA for the CDR3: TGTGCCAGTAGTATGGGGAGGGTACGGGTCCAAGCAGATACGCAGTATTTT.